The rows below give T cell receptor beta chains drawn from one sample of a study of blood T cell repertoires in COVID-19. The data were produced by immunoSEQ multiplex PCR, yet TCRdb's version contains in-frame clones alone and is incomplete. The table has 150,000 to 200,000 clones, 82% seen once; the top ten hold 7%. The sample comprised peripheral blood. Receptors originate from a woman aged 40 to 50 with COVID-19, enrolled during active disease. The CDR3 runs from the conserved cysteine through the conserved F or W. Each record gives: J gene, D gene, V gene, clone size, CDR3 DNA, CDR3 protein. A D gene is named only where the DNA matches it firmly. Size values are once, few and many counts, or a class for expanded clones, and some rows have none.

J: TRBJ1-5; D: -; V: TRBV19; size: -; DNA: TGTGCCAGTAGTTCTGCCCGGGTACAGCCCCAGCATTTT; CDR3: CASSSARVQPQHF
J: TRBJ2-1; D: TRBD2; V: TRBV7-3; size: -; DNA: TGTGCCAGCAGCTTAAGCCAGCGGGGCCCCTACAATGAGCAGTTCTTC; CDR3: CASSLSQRGPYNEQFF
J: TRBJ1-1; D: TRBD1; V: TRBV13; size: -; DNA: TGTGCCAGCAGCCTTTTCGGACAGGGGAGCATGAACACTGAAGCTTTCTTT; CDR3: CASSLFGQGSMNTEAFF
J: TRBJ2-1; D: TRBD2; V: TRBV27; size: -; DNA: TGTGCCAGCAGTCTTCTAGCGGACCCTTACAATGAGCAGTTCTTC; CDR3: CASSLLADPYNEQFF
J: TRBJ1-2; D: TRBD1; V: TRBV18; size: once; DNA: TGTGCCAGCTCACCACCCCCTGGGACAGGAGCCCATAACTATGGCTACACCTTC; CDR3: CASSPPPGTGAHNYGYTF
J: TRBJ2-2; D: -; V: TRBV7-9; size: few; DNA: TGTGCCAGCAGCTTACTCGGGGAGCTGTTTTTT; CDR3: CASSLLGELFF
J: TRBJ2-3; D: -; V: TRBV30; size: -; DNA: TGTGCCTGGATCAGGGGAGTTAGCACAGATACGCAGTATTTT; CDR3: CAWIRGVSTDTQYF
J: TRBJ2-3; D: -; V: TRBV6-4; size: once; DNA: TGTGCCAGCAGCGCCGGACTCGGTGGCACAGATACGCAGTATTTT; CDR3: CASSAGLGGTDTQYF
J: TRBJ2-1; D: -; V: TRBV5-1; size: -; DNA: TGCGCCAGCCACCCTAGCCCAAGGGGGGGCTACAATGAGCAGTTCTTC; CDR3: CASHPSPRGGYNEQFF
J: TRBJ2-7; D: -; V: TRBV5-1; size: -; DNA: TGCGCCAGCAGTTCTATCCGTGGTCCCCGAGCCTACGAGCAGTACTTC; CDR3: CASSSIRGPRAYEQYF
J: TRBJ2-1; D: -; V: TRBV7-3; size: -; DNA: TGTGCCAGCAGCTTTCGTTCGAGCTCCTACAATGAGCAGTTCTTC; CDR3: CASSFRSSSYNEQFF
J: TRBJ2-3; D: -; V: TRBV12-3/TRBV12-4; size: -; DNA: TGTGCCAGCAGTCAACGACAGACAGATACGCAGTATTTT; CDR3: CASSQRQTDTQYF
J: TRBJ2-2; D: TRBD2; V: TRBV4-1; size: -; DNA: TGCGCCAGCAGCCTTAGCGGGAGGGCCTTTGGGACCGGGGAGCTGTTTTTT; CDR3: CASSLSGRAFGTGELFF
J: TRBJ2-1; D: -; V: TRBV20-1; size: -; DNA: TGCAGTGCTAGAGTACTAGTCGAGTTCTTC; CDR3: CSARVLVEFF
J: TRBJ2-3; D: -; V: TRBV5-1; size: -; DNA: TGCGCCAGCAGCTTACTGACAGATACGCAGTATTTT; CDR3: CASSLLTDTQYF
J: TRBJ2-5; D: -; V: TRBV11-2; size: -; DNA: TGTGCCAGCAGCCCGACGTTTGGGGGCGTGACCCAGTACTTC; CDR3: CASSPTFGGVTQYF
J: TRBJ1-4; D: -; V: TRBV28; size: -; DNA: TGTGCCAGCAGTTTTATGGGGGCGCAGGGTAATGAAAAACTGTTTTTT; CDR3: CASSFMGAQGNEKLFF
J: TRBJ1-5; D: -; V: TRBV15; size: -; DNA: TGTGCCACCAGCAGAGATGTGGGAGTCAATCAGCCCCAGCATTTT; CDR3: CATSRDVGVNQPQHF
J: TRBJ1-5; D: TRBD1; V: TRBV19; size: many; DNA: TGTGCCAGTAGTTGGCAGGGGGAAAATCAGCCCCAGCATTTT; CDR3: CASSWQGENQPQHF
J: TRBJ1-1; D: TRBD1; V: TRBV27; size: few; DNA: TGTGCCAGCAGCCCGACCGGGCGGGGGGACAGGGGGTCTCTGGCTTTCTTT; CDR3: CASSPTGRGDRGSLAFF
J: TRBJ2-1; D: -; V: TRBV20-1; size: -; DNA: TGCAGTGGCGGGCACAATGAGCAGTTCTTC; CDR3: CSGGHNEQFF
J: TRBJ1-4; D: -; V: TRBV18; size: -; DNA: TGTGCCAGCTCAGCCGATGGGAGCGCGGCAAAAAAACTGTTTTTT; CDR3: CASSADGSAAKKLFF
J: TRBJ1-2; D: TRBD1; V: TRBV6-5; size: -; DNA: TGTGCCAGCAGACGGACAGGGGAAGGCTACACCTTC; CDR3: CASRRTGEGYTF
J: TRBJ2-7; D: -; V: TRBV7-8; size: -; DNA: TGTGCCAGCAGCTTAGCGCAGGGCTACGAGCAGTACTTC; CDR3: CASSLAQGYEQYF
J: TRBJ2-1; D: TRBD2; V: TRBV6-4; size: -; DNA: TGTGCCAGCAGCGATTCTAGCGGGAGCCCTTACAATGAGCAGTTCTTC; CDR3: CASSDSSGSPYNEQFF
J: TRBJ2-5; D: -; V: TRBV5-1; size: -; DNA: TGCGCCAGCCACAGGGGATCGGAGGGCTTGGAGACCCAGTACTTC; CDR3: CASHRGSEGLETQYF
J: TRBJ2-5; D: TRBD1; V: TRBV18; size: -; DNA: TGTGCCAGCTCACCACCAGGACAGGGTCGCCAGACCCAGTACTTC; CDR3: CASSPPGQGRQTQYF
J: TRBJ2-1; D: -; V: TRBV9; size: -; DNA: TGTGCCAGCAGCGGACAGGCCAATGAGCAGTTCTTC; CDR3: CASSGQANEQFF
J: TRBJ2-3; D: -; V: TRBV4-2; size: -; DNA: TGTGCCAGCAGCCAACCCGGGACTGGTGAGCAGTCAGATACGCAGTATTTT; CDR3: CASSQPGTGEQSDTQYF
J: TRBJ1-5; D: -; V: TRBV7-3; size: -; DNA: TGTGCCAGCAGCTTAAAACACAGGAATCAGCCCCAGCATTTT; CDR3: CASSLKHRNQPQHF
J: TRBJ2-3; D: TRBD2; V: TRBV15; size: -; DNA: TGTGCCACCAGCGGACTAGCGGGGGCGAGCACAGATACGCAGTATTTT; CDR3: CATSGLAGASTDTQYF
J: TRBJ1-2; D: -; V: TRBV28; size: once; DNA: TGTGCCAGCAGTACTTATAGTCGGGGGTATGGCTACACCTTC; CDR3: CASSTYSRGYGYTF
J: TRBJ1-2; D: TRBD1; V: TRBV6-1; size: -; DNA: TGTGCCAGCAGTGAAGCTGGGACAGGGAACTATGGCTACACCTTC; CDR3: CASSEAGTGNYGYTF
J: TRBJ2-1; D: TRBD2; V: TRBV6-6; size: once; DNA: TGTGCCAGCAGCCCACGACTAGCGGGTGTCTATGAGCAGTTCTTC; CDR3: CASSPRLAGVYEQFF
J: TRBJ1-5; D: -; V: TRBV3-1/TRBV3-2; size: few; DNA: TGTGCCAGCAGCCGCCGAGGGGGGGGTCAGCCCCAGCATTTT; CDR3: CASSRRGGGQPQHF
J: TRBJ1-3; D: -; V: TRBV11-2; size: few; DNA: TGTGCCAGCAGCTTAACGACCCTAGGCAGCTCTGGAAACACCATATATTTT; CDR3: CASSLTTLGSSGNTIYF
J: TRBJ1-2; D: -; V: TRBV19; size: -; DNA: TGTGCCAGTAGTTGGCAGGGCGGCTATGGCTACACCTTC; CDR3: CASSWQGGYGYTF
J: TRBJ2-2; D: -; V: TRBV5-6; size: -; DNA: TGTGCCAGCAGCAGGACTGTTAACACCGGGGAGCTGTTTTTT; CDR3: CASSRTVNTGELFF
J: TRBJ1-5; D: TRBD1; V: TRBV2; size: -; DNA: TGTGCCAGCAGTGAGGGACAGAGACCAAATCAGCCCCAGCATTTT; CDR3: CASSEGQRPNQPQHF